This note documents a single TCR beta chain sequence. Trimming removed 11 bases at V and 2 bases at J, with 11 bases between. There are 12 residues in the CDR3. Germline V gives CDR1 MNHNY, CDR2 SVGAGI (reference sequence). These data are taken from a study of blood T cell repertoires in COVID-19. Study in general: Donors in the United States, Italy and Spain gave samples during acute or convalescent COVID-19. From T cells, B-cell-depleted T cells, or PBMCs came the material, which was cDNA or gDNA.

Original processing methods: The authors estimated nucleated cell counts from reference gene primer amplification. Measured with immunoSEQ multiplex PCR; TCRdb has only the in-frame clones, and not every one. Clone size and the V and J calls come from that table; the DNA yielded D and trimming. Of over 35,000 clones in the sample, 75% to 90% were seen once. The source is a man in his sixties with active COVID-19. The chain uses TRBV6-6 and TRBJ2-3; possible D gene TRBD2, 5 bases. Sequencing was performed on peripheral blood. The DNA of the CDR3 is TGTGCCCACCGGGGTCCCACAGATACGCAGTATTTT. It yields the protein CAHRGPTDTQYF.